This TCR beta chain came from a study of Graves' ophthalmopathy and Graves' hyperthyroidism. Study as a whole: At the time of initial diagnosis and before any treatment, peripheral blood was collected. Points from the study as a whole: Sensitivity reached 60% to 71% and specificity approximately 78% when the model predicted ophthalmopathy progression.

CDR1 is SGHRS and CDR2 is YFSETQ in the germline V gene. V was clipped by 6 bases and J by 0 bases, with 12 bases between them. This CDR3 is built from 15 residues. To note about this clonotype: What it binds is not known.

RNA transcripts provided the template for amplifying TCR beta CDR3 regions. RT-PCR in the first round used HTBI primers; a second-round multiplex PCR followed. From the multiplex PCR reads, TCRdb called clonotypes with MiXCR, one entry per CDR3 protein. The data show about 200,000 distinct CDR3 sequences, with around 30% seen just once and approximately 8.2% held by the top ten. PBMCs came from 10 ml of fresh peripheral blood. The genes are TRBV5-1 and TRBJ2-2; D ambiguous. This clonotype originated in a man aged 50 to 59 with Graves' ophthalmopathy. Sequenced: peripheral blood. This CDR3 is CASTIRTANTGELFF. CDR3 coding DNA: TGCGCCAGCACCATTCGGACGGCGAACACCGGGGAGCTGTTTTTT.